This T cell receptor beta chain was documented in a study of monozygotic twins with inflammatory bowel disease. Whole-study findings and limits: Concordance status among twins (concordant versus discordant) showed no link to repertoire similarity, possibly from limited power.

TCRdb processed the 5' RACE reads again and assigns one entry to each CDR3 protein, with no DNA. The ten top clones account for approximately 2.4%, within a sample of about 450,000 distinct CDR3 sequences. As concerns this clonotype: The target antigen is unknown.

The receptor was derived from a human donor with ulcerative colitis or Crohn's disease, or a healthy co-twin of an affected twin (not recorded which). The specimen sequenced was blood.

The CDR3 sequence: CASSFAITELFF. The genes are TRBV28 and TRBJ2-2. Germline-derived CDR1 and CDR2 are MDHEN and SYDVKM. CDR3 length: 12 residues. The variable domain in full, completed from reference TRBV28 and TRBJ2-2, reads DVKVTQSSRYLVKRTGEKVFLECVQDMDHENMFWYRQDPGLGLRLIYFSYDVKMKEKGDIPEGYSVSREKKERFSLILESASTNQTSMYLCASSFAITELFFGEGSRLTVL.